This T cell receptor (beta chain) came from a study of human T cells and chemical hapten exposure. Turning to the study itself: Patch tests of 0.01% DPC on the upper back were read at 6 days. Overall study results and limits: Patch test score showed a positive correlation with PT1 expanded TCR counts.

Time point reported: patch test 2, 6 weeks after DPC sensitization. The treatment: therapeutic diphenylcyclopropenone sensitization with weekly scalp DPC. The donor pool consisted of alopecia patients aged 18 to 70 years, considered suitable for DPC. The CDR3 is 15 amino acids. Trimming shortened V by 0 bases and J by 5 bases, and 10 bases separated the two germline ends. The germline gives CDR1 LGHNA, CDR2 YSLEER. Of note for this clonotype: Its antigen remains unidentified.

TCRdb ran MiXCR on the RACE reads and lists one entry per CDR3 protein. The sample includes about 84,000 distinct CDR3 sequences, about 10% of them seen just once. The TCR was taken from a woman aged 50 to 65 with alopecia areata. Some clones in this sample may be carry-over from other donors' samples. The V and J genes are TRBV4-3 and TRBJ1-4; D is uncertain. The sequencing used whole blood, collected in connection with sensitization to the hapten diphenylcyclopropenone (DPC). The CDR3 region has the DNA TGCGCCAGCAGCCAAGACCCCCGGCCGAATGAAAAACTGTTTTTT. Encoded protein: CASSQDPRPNEKLFF.